This TCR beta chain originates from a study of cytomegalovirus exposure and HLA in healthy donors. Germline CDR1 and CDR2: SGHAT and FQNNGV. This CDR3 has 15 residues. Trimming cost V 1 base and J 1 base, with 10 bases left between them. PCR involved 60 Vbeta and 13 Jbeta primers. Clones were read by immunoSEQ multiplex PCR, and TCRdb kept only the in-frame ones, dropping some. The table includes about 180,000 clones, approximately 78% detected once. Sequencing was performed on PBMCs. This rearrangement joins TRBV11-2 to TRBJ1-1; D is uncertain. The receptor was derived from a human donor in good health. The chain's CDR3 is CASSLVSGWNTEAFF. The CDR3 region has the DNA TGTGCCAGCAGCTTAGTTTCAGGATGGAACACTGAAGCTTTCTTT.